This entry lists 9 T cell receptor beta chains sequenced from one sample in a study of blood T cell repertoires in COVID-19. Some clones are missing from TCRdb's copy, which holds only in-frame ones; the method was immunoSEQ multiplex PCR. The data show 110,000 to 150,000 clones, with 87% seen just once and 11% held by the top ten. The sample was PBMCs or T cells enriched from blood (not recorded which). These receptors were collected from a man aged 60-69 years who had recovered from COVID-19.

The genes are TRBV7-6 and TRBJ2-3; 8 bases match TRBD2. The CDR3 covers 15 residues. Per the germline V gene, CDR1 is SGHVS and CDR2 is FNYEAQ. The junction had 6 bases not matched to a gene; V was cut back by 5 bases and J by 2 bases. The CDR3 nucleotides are TGTGCCAGCAGCCGTAGCGGGAAATCCACAGATACGCAGTATTTT. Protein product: CASSRSGKSTDTQYF.

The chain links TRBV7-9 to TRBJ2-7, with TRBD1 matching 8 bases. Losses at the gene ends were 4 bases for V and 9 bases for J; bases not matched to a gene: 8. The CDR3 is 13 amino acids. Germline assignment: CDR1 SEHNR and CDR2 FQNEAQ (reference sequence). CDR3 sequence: CASSSPGQGRQYF. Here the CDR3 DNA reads TGTGCCAGCAGCTCCCCCGGACAGGGCAGGCAGTACTTC.

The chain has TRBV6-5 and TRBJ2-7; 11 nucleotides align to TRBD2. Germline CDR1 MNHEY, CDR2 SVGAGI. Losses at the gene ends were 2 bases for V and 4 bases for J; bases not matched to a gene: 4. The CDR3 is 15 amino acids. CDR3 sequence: CASSYGTSGVYEQYF. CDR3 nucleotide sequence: TGTGCCAGCAGTTACGGGACTAGCGGCGTTTACGAGCAGTACTTC.

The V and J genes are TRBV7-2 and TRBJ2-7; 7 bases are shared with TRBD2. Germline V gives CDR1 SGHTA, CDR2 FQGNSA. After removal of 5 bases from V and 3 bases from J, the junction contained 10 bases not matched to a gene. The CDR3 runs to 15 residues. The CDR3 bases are TGTGCCAGCAGCGCAAGACTCAGCGGGGTCTACGAGCAGTACTTC. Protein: CASSARLSGVYEQYF. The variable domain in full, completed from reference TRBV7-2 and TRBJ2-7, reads GAGVSQSPSNKVTEKGKDVELRCDPISGHTALYWYRQSLGQGLEFLIYFQGNSAPDKSGLPSDRFSAERTGGSVSTLTIQRTQQEDSAVYLCASSARLSGVYEQYFGPGTRLTVT.

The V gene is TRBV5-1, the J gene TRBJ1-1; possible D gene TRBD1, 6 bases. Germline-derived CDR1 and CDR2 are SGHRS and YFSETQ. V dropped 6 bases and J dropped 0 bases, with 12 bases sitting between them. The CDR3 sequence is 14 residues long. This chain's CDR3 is CASISDRLNTEAFF. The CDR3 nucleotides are TGCGCCAGCATATCGGACAGACTGAACACTGAAGCTTTCTTT.

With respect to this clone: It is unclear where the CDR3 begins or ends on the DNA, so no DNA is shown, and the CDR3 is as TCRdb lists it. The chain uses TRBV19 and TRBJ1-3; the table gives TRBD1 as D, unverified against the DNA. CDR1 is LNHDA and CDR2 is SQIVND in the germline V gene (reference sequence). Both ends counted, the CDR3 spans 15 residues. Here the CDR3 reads CASTTVGRTGNTIYF.

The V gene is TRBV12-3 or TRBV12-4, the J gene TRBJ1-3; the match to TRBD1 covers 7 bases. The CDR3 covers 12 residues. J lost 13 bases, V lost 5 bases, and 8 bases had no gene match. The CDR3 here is CASSSDRAAIYF. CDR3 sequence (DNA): TGTGCCAGCAGTAGCGACAGGGCGGCAATATATTTT.

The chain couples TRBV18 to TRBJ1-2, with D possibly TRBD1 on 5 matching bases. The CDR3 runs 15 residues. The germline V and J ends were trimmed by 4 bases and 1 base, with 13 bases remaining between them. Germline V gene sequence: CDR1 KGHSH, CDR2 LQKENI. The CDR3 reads CASSLAGLDNYGYTF. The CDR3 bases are TGTGCCAGCTCACTAGCGGGACTCGATAACTATGGCTACACCTTC.

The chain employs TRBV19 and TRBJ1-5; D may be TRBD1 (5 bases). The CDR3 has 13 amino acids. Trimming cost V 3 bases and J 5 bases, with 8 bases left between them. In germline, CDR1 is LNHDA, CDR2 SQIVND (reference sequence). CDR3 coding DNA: TGTGCCAGTAGTATTACCAGGGATCAGCCCCAGCATTTT. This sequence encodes CASSITRDQPQHF.